Described below is a single T cell receptor (beta chain) sequence and its context. TCRdb's table, derived via immunoSEQ multiplex PCR, lists solely in-frame clones and lacks some. The table includes some 140,000 clones, 75% to 95% detected once. This specimen comes from a study of cytotoxic CD8 clonotypes in ibrutinib-treated CLL. On the study more broadly: Response was recorded as partial in 24 patients and complete in 2; at median about 64 months, approximately 14 remained remitted and some twelve had progressed.

Germline CDR1 is SGHTA and CDR2 is FQGTGA. The CDR3 runs 15 residues. J gave up 5 bases and V 5 bases, and 9 bases lay outside the gene matches. This TCR derives from a human donor with chronic lymphocytic leukemia. J is TRBJ2-5 and V is TRBV7-3; TRBD2 aligns across 9 bases. This specimen was PBMCs, taken after 12 months of ibrutinib treatment. This CDR3 is CASSQAGGRLETQYF. Written as DNA, the CDR3 is TGTGCCAGCAGCCAGGCGGGAGGGCGGCTGGAGACCCAGTACTTC. Complete variable domain (other parts from reference TRBV7-3 and TRBJ2-5): GAGVSQTPSNKVTEKGKYVELRCDPISGHTALYWYRQSLGQGPEFLIYFQGTGAADDSGLPNDRFFAVRPEGSVSTLKIQRTERGDSAVYLCASSQAGGRLETQYFGPGTRLLVL.